This TCR beta chain was retrieved from a study of blood T cells in healthy people across ages (dated by TCRdb to the mid-2010s). Describing the broader study: In model experiments, template switching captured about one uniquely barcoded TCR beta cDNA molecule for every two T cells. To avoid experimental bias, donors of different ages were spread randomly across the sequencing lanes. Four age groups were formed from the donors: young (average 16 years), middle-aged (just under 40), aged (roughly 59) and long-lived (less than 85). Two additional independent replicas of 1 million unique cDNA reads from the same blood draw were analyzed for two donors (one aged 18 to 30 and one aged 80 or older). The study measured age-related changes in TCR beta repertoire diversity using deep sequencing normalized with unique cDNA molecular identifiers. Overall study outcomes, separate from this receptor: There was a strong correlation between observed TCR beta diversity and the percentage of naive T cells measured by flow cytometry. Because donor CMV infection status was unknown, age-related changes in expanded clonotypes were potentially confounded. Compared with the aged group, the long-lived group had more naive CD4+ T cells, fewer expanded clones and increased TCR diversity, suggesting age selection. Total diversity estimates from one million sequenced T cells were considered lower bounds and underestimates. Observed TCR beta diversity per million T cells fell roughly linearly with age, and a significant reduction was already apparent by age around 44. Because profiling used bulk unsorted PBMCs, naive and antigen-experienced compartments could not be compared conclusively.

Notes on this clonotype: What antigen it recognizes has not been identified. No much larger clone is present one base from it, and per-base qualities are unavailable.

The donors were roughly 38 Caucasian individuals from Russia, aged 6 to 90 years, who were systemically healthy. Each donor gave approximately 9.3 milliliters of peripheral blood, collected into EDTA-treated Vacutainer tubes. Ficoll-Paque density-gradient centrifugation was used to isolate PBMCs, with at least 7 million per sample. Trizol reagent was used to extract total RNA from the PBMCs, yielding at least 6 micrograms per sample. The percentages of naive CD45RAhigh/CD27high T cells were determined by flow cytometry on a PBMC aliquot from every donor. Taken from cysteine to phenylalanine, the CDR3 has 17 residues. CDR3 DNA is the only sequence kept; it has 51 bases, read in frame from the first base. Per the germline V gene, SGHTA is the CDR1 and FQGNSA is the CDR2. Between the V and J ends, shortened by 0 bases and 2 bases respectively, the junction contains 17 bases. Library preparation was by 5' RACE. Sequenced on an Illumina HiSeq 2500. A second PCR of about 6 to 11 cycles was performed with a sample-barcoded 5' primer and a J-beta primer mix. A unique molecular identifier was introduced onto each TCR beta cDNA molecule by a template-switch 5' adaptor carrying 12 random nucleotides. Each sample yielded at least 2.5 million CDR3-containing paired-end reads. The Mint cDNA synthesis kit, primed by a TRBC-specific oligonucleotide, was used to synthesize first-strand cDNA from all RNA. Following uracil-DNA glycosylase treatment, a first 18-cycle PCR with universal primers M1SS and BC2_uni_R was performed on all cDNA. Under the source paper's analysis protocol: For normalization, 1 million high-quality reads were randomly selected from each sample, with every read carrying a distinct molecular identifier. Reads with shared molecular identifiers were discarded instead of being binned into consensus sequences. MiTCR, with a Q25 quality threshold and the strictest error-elimination algorithm, was used for CDR3 identification, clonotype clustering and error correction. A nonparametric unseen species model with Euler transformation was used to estimate a lower bound on total TCR beta diversity. TCRdb handled the public reads itself, with Q25 trimming in fastp and clone calling in MiXCR, and kept productive beta chains. CDR3 protein duplicates are merged, each entry listing the most common genes and DNA. The V and J calls and clone size are TCRdb's, not the authors'. Counted in this sample were about 1 million distinct CDR3 sequences; under 45% of them appeared once. 15% to 20% of the sample is taken by the ten largest.

The chain employs TRBV7-2 and TRBJ2-7; a tentative D call is TRBD2 (5 bases match). Sequences were obtained from blood. The source of this sequence is a woman in her fifties or sixties in good health. The DNA reads as follows: TGTGCCAGCAGCTTAGCGCTTAGAGCGGTGGCAACCTACGAGCAGTACTTC. Its product reads: CASSLALRAVATYEQYF.